This T cell receptor (beta chain) is from a study of beta chain features in type 1 diabetes. Turning to the study itself: Cell yields, gender and age were similar in healthy donors and patients.

In its sample, this clone was seen a few times. Its antigen is unknown. Study-level findings and limits: The naive, central memory and Treg TCRB repertoires of patients appeared to be more similar to one another than those of healthy donors. In every one of the four CD4+ subsets, TCRB CDR3s were moderately but significantly shorter in Type 1 diabetes patients.

The whole isolated RNA underwent reverse transcription, so sequencing captured expressed TCRB transcripts. TCRdb's copy holds only in-frame clones and misses some; the assay was immunoSEQ multiplex PCR. The sample comprises fewer than 200,000 clones, approximately 8.1% of which are singletons, and approximately 0.69% rests with the top ten. The CDR3 is 15 residues long. Germline CDR1 and CDR2: LNHNV and YYDKDF (reference sequence). Trimming shortened V by 0 bases and J by 3 bases, and 9 bases separated the two germline ends. The sequenced sample was central memory CD4+ T cells from blood. The receptor comes from a man between 18 and 29 years old in good health. The chain couples TRBV15 to TRBJ1-5; D call uncertain. The CDR3 here is CATSRDLQTNQPQHF. The CDR3, as DNA: TGTGCCACCAGCAGAGATTTACAGACCAATCAGCCCCAGCATTTT.